This T cell receptor beta chain was captured in a study of blood T cells in healthy people across ages. The study's findings and limits: Versus aged donors, long-lived donors had higher diversity and more naive CD4+ cells.

Comments on this clonotype: Its antigen remains unknown.

The CDR3 is 14 residues long. V lost 7 bases and J lost 7; bases outside the gene matches: 7. The germline V gene encodes CDR1 MNHEY and CDR2 SVGEGT. A second PCR of roughly 7 to 11 cycles used a sample-barcoded 5' primer and a J-beta primer mix. All cDNA molecules were each tagged by a template-switch adaptor with 12 random nucleotides. Each CDR3 protein is one row after TCRdb ran MiXCR on the 5' RACE reads. The sample includes some 1,500,000 distinct CDR3 sequences, approximately 43% seen only once; the top ten take just over 4%. This clonotype originated in a woman between 18 and 30 years old in good health. This chain uses TRBV6-2 or TRBV6-3 with TRBJ1-4, with 9 bases matching TRBD1. The sequenced material came from blood. The CDR3 is CASNPGQGREKLFF. CDR3 in DNA: TGTGCCAGCAACCCGGGACAGGGACGTGAAAAACTGTTTTTT.